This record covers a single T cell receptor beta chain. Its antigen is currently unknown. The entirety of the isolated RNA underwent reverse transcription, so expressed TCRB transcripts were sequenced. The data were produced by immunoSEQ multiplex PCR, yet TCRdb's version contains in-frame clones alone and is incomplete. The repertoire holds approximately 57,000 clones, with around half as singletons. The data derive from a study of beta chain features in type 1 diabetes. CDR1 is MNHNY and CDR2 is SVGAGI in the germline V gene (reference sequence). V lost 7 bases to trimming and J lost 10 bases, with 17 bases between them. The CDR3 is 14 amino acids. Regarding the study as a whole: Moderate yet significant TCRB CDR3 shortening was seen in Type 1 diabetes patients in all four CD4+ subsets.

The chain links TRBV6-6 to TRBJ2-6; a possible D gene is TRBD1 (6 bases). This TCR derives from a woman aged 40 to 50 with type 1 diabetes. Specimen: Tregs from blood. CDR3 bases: TGTGCCAGCAAAGAAACCGGGACACGGAACGTCCTGACTTTC. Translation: CASKETGTRNVLTF.